A selection of T cell receptor beta chains follows, all from one sample in a study of blood T cell repertoires in COVID-19. Measured with immunoSEQ multiplex PCR; TCRdb has only the in-frame clones, and not every one. The repertoire has roughly 160,000 clones, roughly 85% of them found once; the top ten carry about 20%. The sample was PBMCs or T cells enriched from blood (not recorded which). The receptors stem from a woman between 70 and 85 years old in a cohort exposed to, infected with or recovered from COVID-19 (not recorded which). Both conserved end residues are part of each CDR3. D genes are given only for firm matches. Where a row states a size, it is once, few, many or the class of an expanded clone; other rows omit it.

j_call | v_call | clone_size | d_call | cdr3_aa | cdr3_nt
TRBJ1-2 | TRBV18 | - | TRBD1 | CASSTGQINGYTF | TGTGCCAGCTCCACGGGACAGATTAATGGCTACACCTTC
TRBJ2-7 | TRBV9 | - | - | CASSIGQTYEQYF | TGTGCCAGCAGCATTGGACAGACCTACGAGCAGTACTTC
TRBJ2-6 | TRBV19 | few | - | CASSPGDTRFVLTF | TGTGCCAGTAGTCCAGGGGACACCCGTTTCGTCCTGACTTTC
TRBJ1-2 | TRBV5-4 | - | - | CASRAGAPAYGYTF | TGTGCCAGCAGAGCTGGGGCCCCCGCCTATGGCTACACCTTC
TRBJ2-3 | TRBV6-5 | - | - | CASSYLASDTQYF | TGTGCCAGCAGTTACCTTGCGTCAGATACGCAGTATTTT
TRBJ2-1 | TRBV28 | - | TRBD2 | CASSLLGGNPFF | TGTGCCAGCAGTTTATTGGGGGGGAACCCGTTCTTC
TRBJ2-5 | TRBV5-1 | - | - | CASSLTETQYF | TGCGCCAGCAGCTTGACTGAGACCCAGTACTTC
TRBJ2-1 | TRBV28 | - | TRBD2 | CASSLSLAGVLYNEQFF | TGTGCCAGCAGTTTATCCCTAGCGGGAGTTTTGTACAATGAGCAGTTCTTC
TRBJ2-1 | TRBV4-1 | - | TRBD2 | CASSQGIYTSGRVNEQFF | TGCGCCAGCAGCCAAGGAATATACACTAGCGGGAGGGTCAATGAGCAGTTCTTC
TRBJ2-1 | TRBV18 | - | TRBD2 | CASSPLAGANNEQFF | TGTGCCAGCTCACCCCTAGCGGGAGCAAATAATGAGCAGTTCTTC
TRBJ1-1 | TRBV29-1 | - | TRBD1 | CSGKDRVNTEAFF | TGCAGCGGGAAAGACAGGGTGAACACTGAAGCTTTCTTT
TRBJ2-7 | TRBV5-4 | - | TRBD2 | CASSLDSGRYEQYF | TGTGCCAGCAGCTTGGATAGCGGGAGGTACGAGCAGTACTTC